A selection of T cell receptor beta chains follows, all from one sample in a study of identical twins. Each CDR3 protein gets one entry after TCRdb re-called the 5' RACE reads with MiXCR. In the table there are 260,000 or so distinct CDR3 sequences, approximately 7.3% of which are singletons. This same sample was also taken into another study, of yellow fever vaccine responses in identical twins.

The sequencing sample was made of CD8+ T cells sorted from blood. The receptors derive from a woman aged 18-35 years in good health. Each CDR3 is given with its conserved first and last residue. D genes are given only for firm matches. Rows give clone size only sometimes, using once, few, many, or a class for an expanded clone.

V	D	J	size	CDR3	DNA
TRBV20-1	TRBD1	TRBJ2-5	many	CSARTGVVETQYF	TGCAGTGCTAGGACAGGGGTCGTGGAGACCCAGTACTTC
TRBV29-1	TRBD1	TRBJ2-7	.	CSVGGQGMDEQYF	TGCAGCGTTGGGGGACAGGGGATGGACGAGCAGTACTTC
TRBV4-1	.	TRBJ2-1	many	CASSPGLHSEQFF	TGCGCCAGCAGCCCAGGCCTTCATTCTGAGCAGTTCTTC
TRBV2	TRBD2	TRBJ2-3	many	CASQGLAGGRTSTDTQYF	TGTGCCAGCCAGGGGCTAGCGGGGGGTCGAACTAGCACAGATACGCAGTATTTT
TRBV27	TRBD1	TRBJ2-2	few	CASSLARDRGTGELFF	TGTGCCAGCAGTCTAGCCCGGGACAGGGGAACCGGGGAGCTGTTTTTT
TRBV5-1	.	TRBJ2-7	few	CASSLETKLDEQYF	TGCGCCAGCAGCTTGGAGACGAAACTTGACGAGCAGTACTTC
TRBV27	.	TRBJ2-7	.	CASSPTFTQKDFYEQYF	TGTGCCAGCAGTCCAACCTTTACCCAGAAAGACTTCTACGAGCAGTACTTC
TRBV25-1	.	TRBJ2-1	.	CASSEDGVSYNEQFF	TGTGCCAGCAGTGAAGATGGGGTCTCCTACAATGAGCAGTTCTTC
TRBV27	.	TRBJ2-1	few	CASSQSGEQFF	TGTGCCAGCAGTCAGAGCGGTGAGCAGTTCTTC
TRBV15	.	TRBJ1-2	many	CATSRGKGYYGYTF	TGTGCCACCAGCAGAGGTAAAGGGTACTATGGCTACACCTTC
TRBV7-9	TRBD1	TRBJ2-1	many	CASSLVTGNEQFF	TGTGCCAGCAGCTTAGTGACAGGGAATGAGCAGTTCTTC